This T cell receptor beta chain was profiled in a study of blood T cell repertoires in COVID-19. Study-level information: COVID-19 samples from acute and convalescent phases originated in the United States, Italy and Spain.

Profiled with immunoSEQ multiplex PCR; TCRdb holds only in-frame clones, not every one. The repertoire holds hundreds of thousands of clones, around nine tenths seen once, with around 9.3% in the top ten. CDR1 SGHTA and CDR2 FQGNSA come from the germline V gene. The CDR3 runs to 14 residues. Germline trimming cut 3 bases from V and 2 bases from J; bases unmatched to any gene: 4. V gene TRBV7-2 combines with J gene TRBJ2-7; 7 bases line up with TRBD2. The sequencing sample was made of PBMCs or T cells enriched from blood (not recorded which). This sequence was found in a woman in her forties or fifties who had recovered from COVID-19. CDR3 DNA sequence: TGTGCCAGCAGCTTTGGGGAGGGAGCCTACGAGCAGTACTTC. Translated: CASSFGEGAYEQYF.